This TCR beta chain came from a study of spatial heterogeneity in lung cancer. General study findings and limits: Tumor TCRs that were ubiquitous and expanded showed up in blood more at resection than follow-up.

As for this clonotype: Its antigen is undetermined.

TCR cDNA molecules each carried a unique molecular identifier. Each CDR3 protein is one row after TCRdb ran MiXCR on the 5' RACE reads. The profile shows tens of thousands of distinct CDR3 sequences, approximately 7.2% of them singletons. Trimming shortened V by 1 base and J by 6 bases, and 10 bases separated the two germline ends. The CDR3 has 13 residues. Germline CDR1 is SGHAT and CDR2 is FQNNGV. As for time point: sample taken at primary tumor resection. TCRs were sequenced from unsorted whole RNA of tumor, nontumor lung or PBMC. This TCR came from a female donor with early-stage non-small cell lung cancer. Sequenced material: PBMCs, taken at surgery. The genes are TRBV11-2 and TRBJ2-7, with TRBD2 as a possible D gene (5 bases). The CDR3 spells CASSLGGSGEQYF. CDR3 nucleotides: TGTGCCAGCAGCTTAGGCGGGTCCGGCGAGCAGTACTTC.